The source of this T cell receptor beta chain is a study of cytotoxic CD8 clonotypes in ibrutinib-treated CLL (dated by TCRdb to about 2021). The study in broad terms: In this cohort, over 14 patients were treatment-naive and under 13 were relapsed/refractory, while 17 to 18 had unmutated IGHV. Partial responses were observed in about 25 patients and complete responses in 2; after a median follow-up of roughly 72 months, remission was maintained in 15 or so patients and progression was observed in roughly 12. Response samples were obtained after a median of around 11 months of treatment, with a range of roughly 6 to 40 months. On average, each sample yielded 270,000 or so productive templates and 94,082 productive rearrangements. Longitudinal samples were available for about 30% of the roughly 90 trial participants. Cryopreserved peripheral blood mononuclear cells were collected before treatment, at response, and at either disease progression or sustained remission. Every remission and progressive disease sample was obtained while ibrutinib was still being received by the patients.

The time point label on this specimen signifies: 24 months on ibrutinib. For TCR beta library preparation, approximately 2 micrograms of genomic DNA were isolated from cryopreserved PBMCs. Longitudinal blood samples from CLL patients receiving ibrutinib monotherapy were subjected to high-throughput TCR beta sequencing. The patients took part in an open-label, single-center phase 2 trial of ibrutinib monotherapy. Each clonotype received, on average, about 10x coverage in deep resolution sequencing performed on a MiSeq, where the target depth lay between 1 in 1 million and 1 in 200,000 T cells. TCR beta libraries were generated with the immunoSEQ hsTCRB Kit. The authors processed their data as follows. Data were analyzed with ImmunoSEQ Data Assistant and ImmunoSEQ Analyzer, with V, D and J genes assigned per IMGT definitions. Clonality, with values ranging from 0 to 1, was calculated as one minus the normalized Shannon entropy of productive rearrangement frequencies. Only overrepresented clonotypes making up at least 0.05% of each patient's repertoire were included in the public clonotype analysis. Some 12 age-matched healthy donor repertoires from immuneACCESS served as clonality controls. TCRdb obtained this table from immuneACCESS and retained in-frame rearrangements with V and J assigned. These tables miss some clones; where compared with another copy, unresolved V genes account for less than half of the shortfall, and the remainder is unexplained. Clone size and V and J calls were adopted from that table, with D and trimming inferred from the DNA. Across this sample there are about 130,000 clones, with approximately 83% seen only once. The ten top clones hold around 2% of the sample.

A remark on this clone: Its antigen is still unknown. No much larger clone exists at a distance of one base, and base qualities are not known.

Findings and caveats that apply to the study as a whole: Public clonotypes were found to be uncommon and were observed to contract or remain stable during treatment; the increase in clonality was shown to reflect expansion of private clonotypes at ibrutinib response. Sampling times were not matched between sustained-remission and progressing patients, and lymph node repertoires were not studied. At ibrutinib response clonality went up, during sustained remission it held steady, and at progression it dropped back toward baseline. At baseline, clonality was higher than in age-matched healthy donors and showed a strong correlation with circulating CD8+ T-cell counts.

CDR1 MGHRA and CDR2 YSYEKL are derived from the germline V gene. A distance of 11 bases separates the germline ends of V and J, which lose 4 bases and 4 bases respectively. Spanning cysteine to phenylalanine, the CDR3 consists of 13 amino acids. The sequence is cut down to CDR3 DNA, 39 bases in frame from base 1. Recombination joined TRBV4-1 with TRBJ2-7, with no confidently assigned D gene. This material consisted of PBMCs, taken after 24 months of ibrutinib treatment. The sequence derives from a human donor with chronic lymphocytic leukemia. CDR3 region: CASSLAPTYEQYF. The sequenced DNA: TGCGCCAGCAGCCTTGCCCCGACGTACGAGCAGTACTTC.